The clone carrying this TCR beta chain appeared many times. The antigen is not known. V lost 5 bases to trimming and J lost 3 bases, with 10 bases between them. In germline, CDR1 is SGHAT, CDR2 FQNNGV. The CDR3 sequence is 13 residues long. This entry comes from a study of T cells after yellow fever vaccination. As for the study in general: Low-cell-number fractions underwent preparation using SMART-Seq v4 Ultra Low Input.

General study findings and limits: Most primary-vaccination clones recurred post-booster (just under 98% CD4, 85% to 90% CD8). Shared CD4/CD8 clonotypes were a small share, likely from convergent recombination.

Universal primer sites and UMIs were introduced during 5'RACE template-switching synthesis of TCR cDNA. Each CDR3 protein is one row after TCRdb ran MiXCR on the 5' RACE reads. The data show some 560,000 distinct CDR3 sequences, about 15% seen once. The chain employs TRBV11-2 and TRBJ1-1, with D unresolved. Source: PBMCs, taken 5 to 6 days after the first yellow fever vaccination. The receptor comes from a man younger than 30 who received the YFV17D yellow fever vaccine. The CDR3 loop is CASSKFSDTEAFF. DNA of the CDR3: TGTGCCAGCAGCAAATTCAGCGACACTGAAGCTTTCTTT.